These 24 T cell receptor beta chains came from one sample sequenced in a study of T cells expressing NK-cell markers. TCRdb re-called the 5' RACE reads; one entry per CDR3 protein, DNA not given. The table counts 500,000 to 700,000 distinct CDR3 sequences; around 4% lies in the top ten. The specimen sequenced was blood T cells: a sorted CD56 or NKG2C T cell subset, CD4+ or CD8+ T cells, or bulk PBMC T cells (not recorded which). The receptors were gathered from a man between 18 and 29 years old in good health.

The chain recombines TRBV7-9 with TRBJ1-1. Germline CDR1 is SEHNR and CDR2 is FQNEAQ (reference sequence). The CDR3 has 16 amino acids. CDR3 protein: CASSNDRQGGHTEAFF.

The chain is built from TRBV20-1 and TRBJ2-1. This CDR3 is 13 amino acids long. Germline V lookup: CDR1 DFQATT, CDR2 SNEGSKA (reference sequence). The CDR3 is CSASRPQAQEQFF.

The gene calls are TRBV12-3 or TRBV12-4 and TRBJ2-1; TCRdb indicates TRBD2, and absent DNA this call remains unverified. The CDR3 is made up of 14 amino acids. CDR3 region: CASSGTSGNNEQFF.

This chain joins TRBV24-1 and TRBJ2-1. CDR1 KGHDR and CDR2 SFDVKD come from the germline V gene. This CDR3 spans 14 amino acids. The CDR3 reads CATKDDRNYNEQFF.

V gene TRBV7-8 combines with J gene TRBJ2-1; the TCRdb D gene call, TRBD1, has no DNA to confirm it. The CDR3 length is 15 residues. Per the germline V gene, CDR1 is SGHVS and CDR2 is FQNEAQ. CDR3 in amino acids: CASSFPGQTSNEQFF.

V usage is TRBV20-1 and J usage is TRBJ2-6. The germline gives CDR1 DFQATT, CDR2 SNEGSKA (reference sequence). The length of the CDR3 is 14 residues. The CDR3 loop reads CSATNLSGANVLTF.

This sequence joins TRBV24-1 and TRBJ2-7; the TCRdb call, TRBD1, lacks DNA for checking. The CDR3 spans 16 residues. Per germline, CDR1 KGHDR and CDR2 SFDVKD. CDR3 region: CATSGIEGAKSYEQYF.

This chain's CDR3 is CAAGRGKGTDTQYF. The rearrangement joins TRBV27 to TRBJ2-3; the TCRdb call, TRBD1, lacks DNA for checking. Germline CDR1 reads MNHEY; CDR2 reads SMNVEV (reference sequence). This CDR3 is 14 amino acids long.

The chain employs TRBV7-9 and TRBJ2-3; TCRdb's D gene call, TRBD1, goes unchecked for lack of DNA. This CDR3 spans 16 amino acids. CDR1 is SEHNR and CDR2 is FQNEAQ in the germline V gene (reference sequence). The CDR3 reads CASSLWTGKSPDTQYF.

This rearrangement joins TRBV28 to TRBJ1-2; TCRdb's D gene call, TRBD1, goes unchecked for lack of DNA. Germline values: CDR1 MDHEN, CDR2 SYDVKM. The CDR3 contains 16 residues. The CDR3 here is CASSLGTGGIVNGYTF.

V is TRBV12-3 or TRBV12-4 and J is TRBJ2-7; the D gene TCRdb calls, TRBD2, cannot be checked with no DNA. There are 14 residues in the CDR3. The CDR3 loop is CASTQTSGSYEQYF.

This CDR3 reads CASSPRRQGANTGELFF. The J gene is TRBJ2-2, the V gene TRBV4-2; TCRdb's D gene call, TRBD1, goes unchecked for lack of DNA. Looked up from germline, CDR1 is LGHNA and CDR2 is YNFKEQ. CDR3 length: 17 amino acids.

This rearrangement joins TRBV6-5 to TRBJ2-1; TCRdb's assignment of TRBD2 cannot be checked, as there is no DNA. CDR3 length: 17 amino acids. Germline values: CDR1 MNHEY, CDR2 SVGAGI. The CDR3 loop reads CASSYSRLAGLYNEQFF.

The chain carries TRBV12-3 or TRBV12-4 and TRBJ2-4. This CDR3 spans 11 amino acids. CDR3: CASSLQNIQYF.

This chain connects TRBV7-2 to TRBJ2-1; TCRdb's D call, TRBD2, is unchecked because there is no DNA. CDR1 and CDR2 from the germline V gene are SGHTA and FQGNSA. The CDR3 is made up of 18 amino acids. The CDR3 protein is CASSFRGLAVGSYNEQFF.

V usage is TRBV6-2 or TRBV6-3 and J usage is TRBJ2-2; as DNA is missing, the TRBD2 call by TCRdb cannot be tested. Looked up from germline, CDR1 is MNHEY and CDR2 is SVGEGT. This CDR3 has 15 residues. CDR3 in amino acids: CASTQRRQNTGELFF.

This CDR3 is CSAYSAGAGSEQYF. The chain is built from TRBV20-1 and TRBJ2-7; TCRdb picks TRBD1, but there is no DNA to check that call. From germline, CDR1 is DFQATT and CDR2 SNEGSKA (reference sequence). The CDR3 covers 14 residues.

The rearrangement uses TRBV7-2 and TRBJ1-6. The CDR3 sequence is 14 residues long. Germline CDR1 reads SGHTA; CDR2 reads FQGNSA. CDR3 region: CASSFNRLNSPLHF. The full variable domain, with the rest looked up from reference TRBV7-2 and TRBJ1-6, is GAGVSQSPSNKVTEKGKDVELRCDPISGHTALYWYRQSLGQGLEFLIYFQGNSAPDKSGLPSDRFSAERTGGSVSTLTIQRTQQEDSAVYLCASSFNRLNSPLHFGNGTRLTVT.

CDR3 amino acids: CASSPPLAGGYEQFF. V is TRBV12-3 or TRBV12-4 and J is TRBJ2-1; TCRdb outputs TRBD2, but without DNA this stays unchecked. This CDR3 contains 15 residues.

V usage is TRBV20-1 and J usage is TRBJ1-2; as DNA is missing, the TRBD1 call by TCRdb cannot be tested. This CDR3 comprises 14 residues. Germline V lookup: CDR1 DFQATT, CDR2 SNEGSKA (reference sequence). CDR3 loop: CSADAGSGNYGYTF.

The chain has TRBV9 and TRBJ2-3; TCRdb lists TRBD2, though no DNA is available to test this call. This CDR3 is 18 amino acids long. In germline, CDR1 is SGDLS, CDR2 YYNGEE. CDR3 protein: CASSSSGTWVLGTDTQYF.

The genes are TRBV12-3 or TRBV12-4 and TRBJ2-1; checking the TCRdb D call of TRBD2 is not possible without DNA. CDR3 length: 18 residues. Here the CDR3 reads CASSFTGTSGTSYNEQFF.

The chain uses TRBV12-3 or TRBV12-4 and TRBJ1-2; TCRdb proposes TRBD1, but this gene call is untestable without DNA. The CDR3 has 13 residues. The CDR3 loop is CASSLFQGNGYTF.

CDR3 residues: CASRGQGEYTDTQYF. The rearrangement uses TRBV2 and TRBJ2-3; no DNA is available, so the TRBD1 call from TCRdb remains unchecked. In germline, CDR1 is SNHLY, CDR2 FYNNEI. The CDR3 has 15 amino acids.